The 15 T cell receptor beta chains listed next were all sequenced from one sample in a study of blood T cell repertoires in COVID-19. Generated by immunoSEQ multiplex PCR, the TCRdb table keeps only in-frame clones and is missing some. Of 45,000 to 65,000 clones listed, 85% to 95% were seen once; the top ten hold about 3%. The specimen sequenced was peripheral blood. Source of these receptors: a human donor in a cohort sampled during active COVID-19.

This clone was found a few times. V is TRBV7-9 and J is TRBJ1-1; D ambiguous. CDR3 length equals 14 residues. The V gene lost 6 bases and the J gene lost 2 bases, with 13 bases spanning the gap. CDR1 and CDR2 (germline): SEHNR, FQNEAQ (reference sequence). The CDR3 nucleotides are TGTGCCAGCAGTTCACACAATGTTAACACTGAAGCTTTCTTT. Translating it yields CASSSHNVNTEAFF.

The chain combines TRBV20-1 with TRBJ1-2, with unresolved D. CDR1 and CDR2 from the germline V gene are DFQATT and SNEGSKA (reference sequence). There are 10 residues in the CDR3. V gave up 5 bases and J gave up 7 bases, with 8 bases separating them. Here the CDR3 reads CSARRGGYTF. CDR3 DNA sequence: TGCAGTGCTCGCAGAGGTGGCTACACCTTC.

The V gene is TRBV19, the J gene TRBJ1-5, with a tentative D call TRBD1 (5 bases). Germline V gene data show CDR1 as LNHDA and CDR2 as SQIVND (reference sequence). This CDR3 is built from 15 residues. Deletions cut 7 bases from V and 1 base from J, with 14 bases between. CDR3 DNA sequence: TGTGCCAGTATGGAGGGACTGTTGAGCAATCAGCCCCAGCATTTT. As protein: CASMEGLLSNQPQHF.

Here the CDR3 DNA reads TGTGCCAGCAGCTTAGGGACAGGGTCTAATGAGCAGTTCTTC. Translated: CASSLGTGSNEQFF. The chain links TRBV7-2 to TRBJ2-1, with 8 positions matching TRBD1. This CDR3 contains 14 residues. In germline, CDR1 is SGHTA, CDR2 FQGNSA. Trimming at V came to 1 base and at J to 7 bases, leaving 3 bases not matched to a gene.

This chain links TRBV4-3 with TRBJ2-5; tentative D call: TRBD1 (5 bases). CDR3 length: 15 amino acids. The ends were cut back, 4 bases at V and 5 bases at J, with 17 bases in the middle. The germline V gene has CDR1 LGHNA and CDR2 YSLEER. The CDR3 reads CASSRELRVGETQYF. The CDR3 region has the DNA TGCGCCAGCAGCCGCGAGCTCAGGGTGGGCGAGACCCAGTACTTC.

The chain couples TRBV6-1 to TRBJ2-7; possibly TRBD2 for D (6 bases). The CDR3 is 14 residues long. CDR1 and CDR2 (germline): MNHNS, SASEGT. Trimming took off 3 bases at V and 2 bases at J, with 11 bases between the two ends. CDR3 loop: CASSEVRGPYEQYV. The DNA for the CDR3 is TGTGCCAGCAGTGAGGTGCGGGGACCCTACGAGCAGTACGTC.

This sequence joins TRBV7-2 and TRBJ2-7; 9 nucleotides match TRBD2. The CDR3 loop spans 18 amino acids. Looked up from germline, CDR1 is SGHTA and CDR2 is FQGNSA. V was clipped by 5 bases and J by 3 bases; unmatched bases: 17. CDR3: CASSPAPRLAAGDYEQYF. CDR3 sequence (DNA): TGTGCCAGCAGCCCCGCCCCCCGACTAGCGGCTGGTGACTACGAGCAGTACTTC.

The rearrangement joins TRBV6-5 to TRBJ1-2; the D gene is possibly TRBD1 (5 bases). The CDR3 consists of 13 residues. Trimming stripped 9 bases from V and 5 bases from J, with 16 bases between. The germline V gene has CDR1 MNHEY and CDR2 SVGAGI. The DNA for the CDR3 is TGTGCCAGTATCGCAGGGTCGGTTTATGGCTACACCTTC. Protein sequence: CASIAGSVYGYTF.

The CDR3 protein is CASSLFATGSREQFF. The DNA for the CDR3 is TGTGCCAGCAGTTTATTCGCGACAGGGTCTAGGGAGCAGTTCTTC. This chain links TRBV27 with TRBJ2-1; 7 bases fit TRBD1. There are 15 residues in the CDR3. Germline-derived CDR1 and CDR2 are MNHEY and SMNVEV (reference sequence). With V trimmed by 1 base and J by 10 bases, 10 bases remained unmatched.

The chain is built from TRBV2 and TRBJ2-7, with TRBD1 matching over 8 bases. The CDR3 has 15 residues. Germline loops: CDR1 SNHLY, CDR2 FYNNEI. With 6 bases clipped from V and 6 bases from J, the junction kept 13 bases outside the gene matches. The CDR3 is CASRPGGDPSREQYF. The DNA for the CDR3 is TGTGCCAGCAGGCCAGGGGGCGATCCCTCTCGCGAGCAGTACTTC.

The rearrangement uses TRBV10-1 and TRBJ2-1, with 9 bases lining up with TRBD1. The V segment lost 2 bases and the J segment 7 bases; nucleotides outside the gene matches: 3. CDR3 size: 14 residues. CDR1 is WNHNN, CDR2 SYGVQD, per germline (reference sequence). The CDR3 DNA is TGCGCCAGCAGTGAGGCCGACAGGGGGAATGAGCAGTTCTTC. Residues: CASSEADRGNEQFF.

The V gene is TRBV9, the J gene TRBJ1-1; 9 positions match TRBD1. Germline loops: CDR1 SGDLS, CDR2 YYNGEE. V was pared by 4 bases and J by 4 bases, with 11 bases of the junction left unmatched. This CDR3 contains 16 residues. This CDR3 reads CASSTTTGGDGTEAFF. CDR3 sequence (DNA): TGTGCCAGCAGCACTACGACAGGGGGTGATGGCACTGAAGCTTTCTTT.

The rearrangement joins TRBV3-1 (or the pseudogene TRBV3-2) to TRBJ2-1, with unresolved D. The CDR3 runs to 14 residues. The germline CDR1 and CDR2 sequences are LGHDT and YNNKEL (reference sequence). The ends were cut back, 4 bases at V and 3 bases at J, with 10 bases in the middle. CDR3 DNA: TGTGCCAGCAGCCCCCCCCGCAGCTACAATGAGCAGTTCTTC. Translating it yields CASSPPRSYNEQFF.

The chain combines TRBV11-2 with TRBJ1-2; D remains ambiguous. V was pared by 1 base and J by 3 bases, with 9 bases between. Germline V lookup: CDR1 SGHAT, CDR2 FQNNGV. The CDR3 runs to 14 residues. CDR3 nucleotide sequence: TGTGCCAGCAGCTTAGGAAGCCGATACTATGGCTACACCTTC. This codes for CASSLGSRYYGYTF.

This rearrangement joins TRBV5-1 to TRBJ2-7; 7 positions agree with TRBD1. The CDR3 length is 14 residues. In germline, CDR1 is SGHRS, CDR2 YFSETQ. Trimming took 7 bases from V and 2 from J; bases not matched to a gene: 9. CDR3 nucleotide sequence: TGCGCCAGCGCAAGACAGGGCCTAACCTACGAGCAGTACTTC. Translated: CASARQGLTYEQYF.